This T cell receptor (beta chain) originates from a study of blood T cell repertoires in COVID-19. Study-level background: The United States, Italy and Spain were the sources of the acute and convalescent COVID-19 samples. PBMCs, B-cell-depleted T cells, or T cells provided the cDNA or gDNA that made up the material.

Germline values: CDR1 MNHEY, CDR2 SMNVEV (reference sequence). This CDR3 comprises 14 residues. The ends lost 5 bases at V and 8 bases at J; junction bases unmatched: 10. In the study's own analysis: It was from reference gene primer amplification that nucleated cell counts were estimated. Profiled with immunoSEQ multiplex PCR; TCRdb holds only in-frame clones, not every one. V and J calls and clone size are as listed in that table; D and trimming were resolved from the DNA. This table holds 350,000 to 550,000 clones, 85% to 90% found once. The receptor was derived from a woman in her twenties or thirties with acute or convalescent COVID-19. V usage is TRBV27 and J usage is TRBJ1-2; TRBD1 aligns across 8 bases. The source material was peripheral blood. The CDR3 sequence is CASSPGDRLVGYTF. The DNA of the CDR3 is TGTGCCAGCAGTCCGGGGGACAGGTTGGTAGGCTACACCTTC.